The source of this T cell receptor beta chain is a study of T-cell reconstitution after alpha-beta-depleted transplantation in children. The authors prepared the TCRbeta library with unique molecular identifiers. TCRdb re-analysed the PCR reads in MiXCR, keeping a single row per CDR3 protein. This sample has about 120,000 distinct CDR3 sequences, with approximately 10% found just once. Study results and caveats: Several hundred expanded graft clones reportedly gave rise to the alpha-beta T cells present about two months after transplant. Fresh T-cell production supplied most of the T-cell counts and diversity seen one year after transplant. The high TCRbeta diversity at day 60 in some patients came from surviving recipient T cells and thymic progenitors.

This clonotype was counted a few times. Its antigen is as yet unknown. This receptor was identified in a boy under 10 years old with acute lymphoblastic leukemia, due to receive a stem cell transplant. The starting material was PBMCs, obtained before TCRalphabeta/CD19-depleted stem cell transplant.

The CDR3 protein is CASTLDLAGGTQYF. In DNA, the CDR3 is TGTGCCAGCACCCTGGACCTAGCGGGAGGGACCCAGTACTTC. The chain uses TRBV12-3 or TRBV12-4 and TRBJ2-5; 11 nucleotides line up with TRBD2. V shed 7 bases, J shed 7 bases, and the junction held 8 bases outside the gene matches. This CDR3 region has 14 residues.